This T cell receptor (beta chain) was retrieved from a study of shared clonotypes between healthy human individuals. The study's findings and limits: What naive subsets generally showed was a larger estimated richness than memory subsets showed. Only a few donors were included, so the genetic and exposure-history diversity represented was limited. Clonotypes shared by all four sorted-subset donors had higher generation probabilities than non-shared clonotypes.

This clone appeared once. Its antigen is not identified. Data came from immunoSEQ multiplex PCR; TCRdb stores just in-frame clones and leaves some out. The data show millions of clones, roughly 91% seen once. Naive-designated CD8 cells lacked CD45RO, were positively enriched for CCR7, and omitted terminally differentiated effector memory CD45RA+ cells. V was pared by 5 bases and J by 5 bases, with 18 bases between. Germline CDR1 and CDR2: SEHNR and FQNEAQ (reference sequence). The CDR3 runs 15 residues. The sequence came from a man younger than 35 in good health. Some clones in this sample may be carry-over from other donors' samples. The J gene is TRBJ1-1, the V gene TRBV7-9; the D gene is possibly TRBD1 (6 bases). What was sequenced was naive CD8+ T cells from PBMCs. CDR3 in amino acids: CASSAGTMVGTEAFF. In DNA, the CDR3 is TGTGCCAGCAGCGCCGGGACAATGGTGGGTACTGAAGCTTTCTTT.